This TCR beta chain was retrieved from a study of T cells in localized non-small cell lung cancer. Study-level results: Tumor showed lower T cell clonality than uninvolved adjacent lung, where it was highest. Elevated blood T cell density was associated with longer overall survival. The appearance of a median approximately 61 of the top 100 tumor clones was seen in adjacent lung.

There are 13 residues in the CDR3. The germline V gene encodes CDR1 SGDLS and CDR2 YYNGEE. Trimming stripped 4 bases from V and 1 base from J, with 6 bases between. Here immunoSEQ multiplex PCR was the method, and the copy in TCRdb shows in-frame clones only, minus some. The sample yields 26,000 or so clones, around 85% seen once. Concerning this clone itself: Its antigen is not known.

The V gene is TRBV9, the J gene TRBJ1-5; D remains ambiguous. The material was peripheral blood, obtained before any cancer treatment. The origin of this receptor is an older female donor with stage II squamous cell lung carcinoma. CDR3 coding DNA: TGTGCCAGCAGCCCCGACAGCAATCAGCCCCAGCATTTT. Protein: CASSPDSNQPQHF.